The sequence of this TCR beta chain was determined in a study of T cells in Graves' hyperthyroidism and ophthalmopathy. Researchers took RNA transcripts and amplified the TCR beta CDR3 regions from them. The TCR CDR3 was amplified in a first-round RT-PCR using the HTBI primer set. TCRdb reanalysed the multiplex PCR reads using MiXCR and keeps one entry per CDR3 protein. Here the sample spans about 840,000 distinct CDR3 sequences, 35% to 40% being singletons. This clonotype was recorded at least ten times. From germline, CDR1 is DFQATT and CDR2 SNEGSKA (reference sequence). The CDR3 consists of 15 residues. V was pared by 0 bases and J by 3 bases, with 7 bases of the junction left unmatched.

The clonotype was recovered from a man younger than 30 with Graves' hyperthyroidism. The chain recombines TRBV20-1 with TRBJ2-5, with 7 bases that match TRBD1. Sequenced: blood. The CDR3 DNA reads TGCAGTGCTAGAGATGGGGCAGGGGGAGAAGAGACCCAGTACTTC. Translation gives CSARDGAGGEETQYF.